This TCR beta chain was identified in a study of cytomegalovirus exposure and HLA in healthy donors listed by TCRdb under 2017. The study in broad terms: According to an earlier analysis of a few hundred of the donors, about 180 million T cells yielded 100 million or so unique TCR beta sequences and about 280 Gb of sequence data. Using immunosequencing, the study profiled T cell repertoires from 666 subjects and related those repertoires to cytomegalovirus serostatus. In addition to the first cohort of 666 subjects, a separate validation cohort of approximately 110 different subjects was used. In a later genetic analysis, genome-wide SNP genotypes for about 55% of the 666 donors were used, and that subset was treated as a discovery cohort. Rather than drawing on any new phenotypic data, the later analysis identified candidate immune exposures from TCR beta sequences and the way those sequences occurred across donors. Of the approximately 400 genotyped donors, approximately 83% fell in the genetic ancestry cluster associated with self-reported Caucasian donors. All discovery cohort repertoires had been generated using a single sequencing platform. To predict cytomegalovirus infection status, the study combined high-throughput TCR immunosequencing, statistical association of individual TCRs with disease status, and machine learning. About 300 gigabases of sequencing data and 78 million or so unique TCR sequences were included in an early release covering several hundred HLA-typed donors. Class I and class II HLA loci were covered by the typing at four-digit resolution. The aim of the study was to test whether cataloging public T cell receptors could identify signatures of past pathogen exposure. A handful of DR-DQ haplotypes were handled as single units for association and clustering because linkage in the cohort was strong. Alongside the repertoire data, information on donor age, sex, ethnicity and CMV serostatus was compiled. Among over 350 genotyped donors of the cohort, an average of approximately 240,000 unique TCR beta nucleotide sequences were sequenced per donor, about a sixth of them non-productive. Typing coverage varied by locus: roughly 629-640 donors for A, B, C, DRB1 and DQB1; more than 500 for DQA1; around 610 for DPA1; roughly 470 for DPB1. A later analysis re-analyzed previously published TCR beta repertoires from 600 to 850 donors and added high-resolution HLA genotyping to study TCR occurrence patterns. In an earlier analysis of about 590 of the donors, high-throughput TCR beta sequencing was used to judge whether each TCR beta V gene segment behaved as functional or pseudogenic. Broad study findings and their caveats: In a later genetic analysis, fewer N-insertions in productive TCRs were reported among donors in an Asian-associated ancestry cluster than the roughly 640-donor mean. An association between a missense DCLRE1C variant and V-gene and J-gene trimming of TCR beta chains was found in a later genetic analysis and replicated in an independent cohort. Assigning TCR associations to individual alleles was difficult when HLA alleles, especially DR and DQ, strongly co-occurred. The classifier was reported to diagnose cytomegalovirus status with high specificity and sensitivity in both the original and validation cohorts. HLA typing was unavailable for some donors at each locus, so association tests used only the typed subset. In a later analysis, HLA-associated TCR beta chains showed more clonal expansion and lower generation probabilities than non-associated chains that were equally common. A later analysis found that most CMV-associated TCR beta chains appeared HLA-restricted, with HLA associations seemingly driven largely by CMV exposure. A few of the identified cytomegalovirus-associated TCR beta chains were confirmed in vitro to be specific for cytomegalovirus antigens. An earlier analysis of several hundred of the donors showed that most TCR beta V segments appeared in productive rearrangements either about 87% or about 30% of the time, which broadly matched IMGT annotations. The only immune exposure information available for the cohort was CMV serostatus. This cohort had only TCR beta chains sequenced, and the lack of alpha or paired-chain data limited which features could be detected. A later analysis associated 17,000 or so TCR beta sequences with specific HLA alleles at a false discovery rate of 0.05. Most TCR sequences were seen in very few donors, while some public TCRs were found in many individuals. According to a later analysis, TCR association rates differed among HLA loci, with DRB1 alleles showing the most associated TCRs and HLA-C alleles showing the fewest. In a later analysis, several top co-occurrence clusters were reported to appear linked to parvovirus B19, influenza, CMV and Epstein-Barr virus. A cluster of highly shared sequence variants was judged likely to be a technical artifact of the sequencing pipeline. A further reported finding was that TCR beta sequences accurately predicted the HLA-A and HLA-B alleles for most subjects in the first cohort. Linkage disequilibrium might explain the correlated functional status among segregating V segments, but an unknown experimental factor could not be ruled out. Because counts were too low, about 17 rarely observed V segments, including chromosome 9 orphons, were excluded from the earlier analysis of 587 of the donors. The study listed 164 TCR beta chains as associated with cytomegalovirus. It was suggested by the authors that the approach could potentially be generalized to other disease states and immunological phenotypes. Sequencing depth was assumed to be roughly uniform across donors in the presence/absence analyses, though that assumption may not hold.

The cohort was made up of approximately 670 healthy bone marrow donors. At the time of sampling, all cohort members were nominally healthy, though unrecorded immune exposures were likely present. The donor was CMV seronegative and belonged to the group of 352 seronegative cohort members. Each donor provided a peripheral blood sample, and peripheral blood mononuclear cells were used for TCR beta sequencing. The Qiagen DNeasy Blood Extraction Kit was used to extract genomic DNA from the blood cell samples. About this clone: The target of this receptor is not known. Nothing much larger sits one base from this clone, and base qualities are not available.

The library was obtained by the immunoSEQ multiplex PCR assay. A mixture of 60 forward primers for TCR Vbeta segments and 13 reverse primers for TCR Jbeta segments was used in the multiplex PCR. A multiplex PCR assay on genomic DNA amplified the CDR3 region of rearranged TCR beta genes. Amplified TCR beta libraries were sequenced as 87-base-pair reads on the Illumina HiSeq System. The original pipeline was this. A later analysis counted approximately 76 million unique TCR beta chains across the 690 or so repertoires, and some 12 million of these chains were shared by at least two donors. Raw reads were error-corrected and collapsed into unique sequences with a nearest-neighbor algorithm that merged closely related sequences to remove PCR and sequencing errors. Alignment of CDR3 sequences to IMGT reference sequences was used to assign V, D and J gene segments. Each retained sequence needed at least a six-nucleotide match to both a V gene segment and a J gene segment. Rearrangements were called productive when the CDR3 lacked stop codons and stayed in frame with V and J; all others were non-productive. CDR3 was defined by IMGT convention, running from the second conserved V-encoded cysteine to the conserved J-encoded phenylalanine. Sequences without an unambiguous match to a single V gene segment were excluded from the earlier analysis of over 500 of the donors. In an earlier analysis of some 590 of the donors, V segments were called functional above 56.7% productive rearrangements and were called segregating when the between-donor standard deviation exceeded 5%. A statistical classification framework was developed to diagnose cytomegalovirus status using the catalog of TCR beta chain sequences. In a later analysis, V and J genes were assigned by comparing TCR nucleotide sequences against IMGT/GENE-DB human TR gene sequences. In a later analysis, CDR3 sequences and most-parsimonious VDJ recombination scenarios were assigned using the TCRdist pipeline. A later analysis defined each TCR beta chain by its CDR3 amino acid sequence plus V-gene family, and excluded reads lacking a unique V-gene family. A later analysis removed roughly 590 highly shared, low-generation-probability nucleotide sequences to deal with suspected cross-contamination and a sequencing artifact. A later analysis calculated a clonal expansion index for each public chain from normalized within-repertoire ranks of inferred template counts. In a later analysis, generation probabilities were computed with a VDJ recombination model fitted to out-of-frame rearrangements, and the resulting probabilities were checked against IGoR. A later analysis scored TCR-TCR, TCR-HLA and TCR-CMV co-occurrence with hypergeometric tests, applying a repertoire-size bias correction to TCR pairs. False discovery rates were estimated in a later analysis by permuting HLA or CMV assignments 20 times. In a later analysis, co-occurring TCRs were grouped using DBSCAN, and TCRdist sequence similarity was added for clustering within HLA-allele-positive subsets. Repertoires with fewer than 30,000 or more than 120,000 public chains, plus five repertoires with anomalous nucleotide sharing, were excluded from co-occurrence clustering. This immuneACCESS table, as held by TCRdb, lists in-frame sequences with V and J called but not all clones. Of the missing ones, under half trace to an unresolved V gene in checked studies; the others have no known cause. V and J calls and clone size are copied from that table; D and trimming were computed from the DNA. Counted in this sample were about 130,000 clones; about four fifths of them appeared once. Jointly, the top ten make up roughly 5.5% of the sample.

The sample taken for sequencing was PBMCs. This receptor was identified in a young man in good health and CMV-seronegative.

The CDR3 has the sequence CASAFDRSTNEKLFF. The nucleotide sequence is given as TGTGCCAGCGCTTTCGACAGGTCAACTAATGAAAAACTGTTTTTT. This sequence uses TRBV21-1 and TRBJ1-4; TRBD1 reflects the table's D call only, with no check against the DNA. TRBV21-1 is a pseudogene. Including cysteine and phenylalanine, the CDR3 has 15 amino acids. Only the CDR3 DNA is retained, 45 bases long and in frame from the first base.